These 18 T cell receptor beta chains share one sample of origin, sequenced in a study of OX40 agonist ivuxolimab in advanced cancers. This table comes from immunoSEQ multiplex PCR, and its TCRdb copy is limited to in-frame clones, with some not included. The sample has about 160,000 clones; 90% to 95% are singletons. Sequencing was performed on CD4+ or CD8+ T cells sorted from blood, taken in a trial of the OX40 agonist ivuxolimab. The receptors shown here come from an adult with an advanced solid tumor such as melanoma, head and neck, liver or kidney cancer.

CDR3 in DNA: TGTGCCAGCAGTTTGGATGATTATGGCTACACCTTC. Its translation: CASSLDDYGYTF. V usage is TRBV28 and J usage is TRBJ1-2; no clear D. The CDR3 extends over 12 amino acids. CDR1 and CDR2 from the germline V gene are MDHEN and SYDVKM. V was cut by 3 bases and J by 5 bases, with 7 bases left in between.

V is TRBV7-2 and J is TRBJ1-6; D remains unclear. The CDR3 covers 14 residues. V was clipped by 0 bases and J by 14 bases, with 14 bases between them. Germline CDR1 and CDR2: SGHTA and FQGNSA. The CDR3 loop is CASSLAPGGRSLHF. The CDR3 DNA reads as TGTGCCAGCAGCTTAGCTCCCGGAGGCCGGTCCCTCCACTTT.

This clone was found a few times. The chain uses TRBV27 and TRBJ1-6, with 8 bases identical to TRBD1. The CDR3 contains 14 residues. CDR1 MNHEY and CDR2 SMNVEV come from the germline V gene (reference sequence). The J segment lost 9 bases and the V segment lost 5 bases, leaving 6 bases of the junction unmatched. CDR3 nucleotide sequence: TGTGCCAGCAGTCTCCCAGGGGGCAGTTCACCCCTCCACTTT. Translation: CASSLPGGSSPLHF.

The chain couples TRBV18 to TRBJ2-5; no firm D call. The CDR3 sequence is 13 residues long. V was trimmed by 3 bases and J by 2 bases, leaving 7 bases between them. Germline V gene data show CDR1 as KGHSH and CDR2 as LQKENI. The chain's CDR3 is CASSPRSQETQYF. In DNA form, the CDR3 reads TGTGCCAGCTCACCGCGATCGCAAGAGACCCAGTACTTC. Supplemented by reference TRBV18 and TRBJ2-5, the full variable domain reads NAGVMQNPRHLVRRRGQEARLRCSPMKGHSHVYWYRQLPEEGLKFMVYLQKENIIDESGMPKERFSAEFPKEGPSILRIQQVVRGDSAAYFCASSPRSQETQYFGPGTRLLVL.

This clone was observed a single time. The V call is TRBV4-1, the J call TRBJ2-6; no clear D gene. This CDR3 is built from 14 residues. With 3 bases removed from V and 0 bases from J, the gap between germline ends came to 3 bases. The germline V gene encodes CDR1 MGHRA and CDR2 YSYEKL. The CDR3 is CASSHSSGANVLTF. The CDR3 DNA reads TGCGCCAGCAGCCACAGCTCTGGGGCCAACGTCCTGACTTTC.

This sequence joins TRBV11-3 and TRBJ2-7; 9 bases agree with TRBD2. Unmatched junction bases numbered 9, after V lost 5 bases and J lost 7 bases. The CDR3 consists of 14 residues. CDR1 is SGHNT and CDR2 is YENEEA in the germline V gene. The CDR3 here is CASSTGDSGGEQYF. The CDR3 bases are TGTGCCAGCAGCACCGGGGACAGCGGGGGGGAGCAGTACTTC.

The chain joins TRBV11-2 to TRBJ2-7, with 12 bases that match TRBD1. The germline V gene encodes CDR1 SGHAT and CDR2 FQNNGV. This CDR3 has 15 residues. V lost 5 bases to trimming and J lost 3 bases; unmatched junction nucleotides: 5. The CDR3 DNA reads TGTGCCAGCAGCCCCGGGGACAGGGGGCGCTACGAGCAGTACTTC. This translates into CASSPGDRGRYEQYF.

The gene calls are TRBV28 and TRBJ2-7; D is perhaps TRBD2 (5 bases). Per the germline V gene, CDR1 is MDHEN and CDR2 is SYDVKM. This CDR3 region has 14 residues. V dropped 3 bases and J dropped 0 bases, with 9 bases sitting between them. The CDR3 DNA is TGTGCCAGCAGTTTTAGCGTCAGCTCCTACGAGCAGTACTTC. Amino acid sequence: CASSFSVSSYEQYF.

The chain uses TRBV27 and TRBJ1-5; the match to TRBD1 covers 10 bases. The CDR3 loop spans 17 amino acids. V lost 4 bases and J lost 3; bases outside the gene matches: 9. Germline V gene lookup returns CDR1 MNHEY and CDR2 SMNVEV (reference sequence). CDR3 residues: CASSSDRGGPLNQPQHF. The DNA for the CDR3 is TGTGCCAGCAGTTCGGACAGGGGGGGTCCCCTCAATCAGCCCCAGCATTTT.

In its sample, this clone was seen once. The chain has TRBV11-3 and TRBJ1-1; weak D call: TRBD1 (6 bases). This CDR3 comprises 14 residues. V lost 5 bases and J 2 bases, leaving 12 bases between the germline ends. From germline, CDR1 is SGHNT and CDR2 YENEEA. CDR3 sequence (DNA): TGTGCCAGCAGCGTTAGGGGGGTAAACACTGAAGCTTTCTTT. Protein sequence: CASSVRGVNTEAFF.

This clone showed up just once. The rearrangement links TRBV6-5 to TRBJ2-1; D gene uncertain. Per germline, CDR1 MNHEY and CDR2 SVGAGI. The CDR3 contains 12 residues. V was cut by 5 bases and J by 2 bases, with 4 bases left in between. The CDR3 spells CASSEAYNEQFF. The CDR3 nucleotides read TGTGCCAGCAGTGAGGCCTACAATGAGCAGTTCTTC.

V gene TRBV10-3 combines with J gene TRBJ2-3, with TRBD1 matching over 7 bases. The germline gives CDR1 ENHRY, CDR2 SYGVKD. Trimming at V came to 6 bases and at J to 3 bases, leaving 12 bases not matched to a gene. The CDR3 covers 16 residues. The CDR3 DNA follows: TGTGCCATCAGCCGTTTTCGAGGGGGCCGGACAGATACGCAGTATTTT. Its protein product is CAISRFRGGRTDTQYF.

The CDR3 DNA is TGCGCCAGCAGCCAACTTCCAGCGGGGGATAGGAAGACCCAGTACTTC. It encodes CASSQLPAGDRKTQYF. The V call is TRBV4-1, the J call TRBJ2-5, with 8 nucleotides matching TRBD2. CDR1 is MGHRA, CDR2 YSYEKL, per germline. Trimming took 2 bases from V and 6 from J; bases not matched to a gene: 11. CDR3 length: 16 amino acids.

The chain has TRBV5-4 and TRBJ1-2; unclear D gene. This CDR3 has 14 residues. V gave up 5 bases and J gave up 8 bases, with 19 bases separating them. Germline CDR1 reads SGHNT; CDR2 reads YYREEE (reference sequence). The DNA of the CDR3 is TGTGCCAGCAGTAAGGGCGTTAATAATGAGGGCTACACCTTC. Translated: CASSKGVNNEGYTF.

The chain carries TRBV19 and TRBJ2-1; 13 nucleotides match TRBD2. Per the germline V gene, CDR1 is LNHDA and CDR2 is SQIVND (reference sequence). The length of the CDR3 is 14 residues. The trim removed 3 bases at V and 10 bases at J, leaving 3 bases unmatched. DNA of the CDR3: TGTGCCAGTAGTATGACTAGCGGGGGGAGGGAGCAGTTCTTC. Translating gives CASSMTSGGREQFF.

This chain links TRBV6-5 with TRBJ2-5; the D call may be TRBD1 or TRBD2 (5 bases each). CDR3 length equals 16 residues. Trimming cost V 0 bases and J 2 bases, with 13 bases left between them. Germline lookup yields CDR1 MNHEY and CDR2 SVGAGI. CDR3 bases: TGTGCCAGCAGTTACTCGGGGGTGGGGGTTCAAGAGACCCAGTACTTC. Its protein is CASSYSGVGVQETQYF.

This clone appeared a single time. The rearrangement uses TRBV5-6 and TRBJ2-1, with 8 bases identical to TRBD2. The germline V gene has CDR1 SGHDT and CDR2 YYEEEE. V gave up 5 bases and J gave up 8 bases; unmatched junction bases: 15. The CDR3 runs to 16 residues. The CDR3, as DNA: TGTGCCAGCAGTCGCCGTCCGGGAGGGCGCGGGGATGAGCAGTTCTTC. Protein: CASSRRPGGRGDEQFF.

CDR3 in amino acids: CASSFRQGRYQETQYF. The CDR3, as DNA: TGTGCCAGCAGTTTTAGGCAGGGCCGGTACCAAGAGACCCAGTACTTC. The V and J genes are TRBV28 and TRBJ2-5; TRBD1 is a possible D gene (5 bases). Germline CDR1 is MDHEN and CDR2 is SYDVKM. This CDR3 contains 16 residues. V was shortened by 3 bases and J by 0 bases, with 14 bases between the two germline ends.